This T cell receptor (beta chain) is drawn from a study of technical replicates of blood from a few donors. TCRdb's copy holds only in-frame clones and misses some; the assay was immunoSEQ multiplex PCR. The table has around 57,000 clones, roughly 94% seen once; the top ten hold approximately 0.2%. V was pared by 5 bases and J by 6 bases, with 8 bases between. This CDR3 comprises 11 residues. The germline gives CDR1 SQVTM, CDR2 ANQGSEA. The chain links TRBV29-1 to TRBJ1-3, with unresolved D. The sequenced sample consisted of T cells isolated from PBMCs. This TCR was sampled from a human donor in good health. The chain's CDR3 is CSVTRENTIYF. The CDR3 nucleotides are TGCAGCGTTACCCGGGAAAACACCATATATTTT.